The source of this T cell receptor (beta chain) is a study of blood T cell repertoires in COVID-19. Overall study context: Whether acute or convalescent, the COVID-19 samples came from the United States, Italy and Spain. PBMCs, B-cell-depleted T cells, or T cells provided the cDNA or gDNA that made up the material.

In germline, CDR1 is SGHTA, CDR2 FQGNSA. CDR3 length equals 14 residues. The junction had 11 bases not matched to a gene; V was cut back by 8 bases and J by 7 bases. Original handling: Reference gene primer amplification gave nucleated cell count estimates. TCRdb's table, derived via immunoSEQ multiplex PCR, lists solely in-frame clones and lacks some. The DNA was the basis for D and trimming; V, J and clone size are from that table. The sample includes 200,000 to 250,000 clones, about 83% of them seen just once. The receptor was derived from a man aged 45-65 years with acute or convalescent COVID-19. The specimen was peripheral blood. This chain connects TRBV7-2 to TRBJ2-1, with 7 bases that match TRBD2. DNA for the CDR3: TGTGCCAGCGGGCGGGGGACGTCGCGGAATGAGCAGTTCTTC. It translates to CASGRGTSRNEQFF. Combining the CDR3 with reference TRBV7-2 and TRBJ2-1 gives the whole variable domain GAGVSQSPSNKVTEKGKDVELRCDPISGHTALYWYRQSLGQGLEFLIYFQGNSAPDKSGLPSDRFSAERTGGSVSTLTIQRTQQEDSAVYLCASGRGTSRNEQFFGPGTRLTVL.